The T cell receptor (beta chain) under discussion was sequenced for a study of blood T cell repertoires in COVID-19. At the level of the study: Material from acute and convalescent COVID-19 was sourced from the United States, Italy and Spain. The cDNA or gDNA used as material had been derived from T cells, B-cell-depleted T cells, or PBMCs.

The germline V gene encodes CDR1 SGDLS and CDR2 YYNGEE. J gave up 12 bases and V 4 bases, and 11 bases lay outside the gene matches. The CDR3 runs to 14 residues. Original data processing: Quantification of nucleated cells was approximated via reference gene primer amplification. The method was immunoSEQ multiplex PCR; TCRdb's version includes in-frame clones alone and lacks a portion of them. V and J calls plus clone size are reproduced from that table; the DNA served to infer D and trimming. The sample has under 80,000 clones, around 89% seen once; the top ten hold around 6.7%. V usage is TRBV9 and J usage is TRBJ2-4; 9 bases map to TRBD2. The receptor was isolated from a woman older than 75 with active COVID-19. Sequencing was done on a sample of peripheral blood. CDR3 nucleotide sequence: TGTGCCAGCAGCCCCGGACTAGCGAGGGATTATCAGTACTTC. It is translated as CASSPGLARDYQYF.